The following is a TCR beta chain sequence with its context. Its specificity is not known. This sample is drawn from a study of T-cell memory formation after mild COVID-19. About the research overall: For the most part, TCR clusters were specific to one donor. Findings of the study overall: Largely, contracting CD4+ clones fell within CM and EM, and contracting CD8+ clones within EMRA. SARS-CoV-2 specificity was not confirmed for second-wave clones peaking on day 37. Clones contracting day 15 to 85 were balanced CD4/CD8; later expanders leaned CD4+.

TCRdb reanalysed the 5' RACE reads using MiXCR and keeps one entry per CDR3 protein. The sample records 300,000 to 350,000 distinct CDR3 sequences, roughly an eighth being singletons. The germline gives CDR1 SGHRS, CDR2 YFSETQ. The CDR3 is 13 residues long. Between the trimmed V and J ends, which lost 0 bases and 1 base, there was a span of 4 bases. The receptor was derived from a man aged 18 to 30 who had mild COVID-19 (a few samples of this study predate the infection). Cell type and time point are not known. This chain connects TRBV5-1 to TRBJ1-1; D remains unclear. Sequencing was carried out using PBMCs or a T cell subset sorted from them (not recorded which). Here the CDR3 reads CASSLDKNTEAFF. CDR3 coding DNA: TGCGCCAGCAGCTTGGACAAGAACACTGAAGCTTTCTTT. Based on the CDR3 plus reference TRBV5-1 and TRBJ1-1, the full variable domain is KAGVTQTPRYLIKTRGQQVTLSCSPISGHRSVSWYQQTPGQGLQFLFEYFSETQRNKGNFPGRFSGRQFSNSRSEMNVSTLELGDSALYLCASSLDKNTEAFFGQGTRLTVV.